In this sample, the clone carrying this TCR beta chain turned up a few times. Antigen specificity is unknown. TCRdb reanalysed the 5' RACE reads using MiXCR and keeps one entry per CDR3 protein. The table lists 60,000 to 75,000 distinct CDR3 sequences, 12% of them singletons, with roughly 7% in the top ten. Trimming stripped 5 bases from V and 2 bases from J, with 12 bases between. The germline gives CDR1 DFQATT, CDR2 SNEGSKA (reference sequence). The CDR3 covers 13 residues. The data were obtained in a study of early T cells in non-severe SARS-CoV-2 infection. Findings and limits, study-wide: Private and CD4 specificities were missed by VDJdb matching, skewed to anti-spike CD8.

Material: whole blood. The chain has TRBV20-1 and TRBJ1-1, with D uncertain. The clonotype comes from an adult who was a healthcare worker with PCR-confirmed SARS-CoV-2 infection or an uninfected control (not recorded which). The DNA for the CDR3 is TGCAGTGCTCCGCAAGGGCGAAACACTGAAGCTTTCTTT. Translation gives CSAPQGRNTEAFF.